This record looks at one TCR beta chain sequence and its context. Its antigen is as yet unknown. The individuals who served as donors were healthy Caucasians living in Russia, aged roughly 6 to 90. CDR3 length: 17 residues. Per the germline V gene, CDR1 is SGHRS and CDR2 is YFSETQ. The V end was cut by 4 bases, the J end by 0 bases, with 18 bases between. The data originate from a study of blood T cells in healthy people across ages. At the level of the study: Researchers report that template switching captured about one barcoded beta molecule per two T cells. General study points: Unsorted PBMC material precluded a definitive naive versus antigen-experienced comparison. As age increased, TCR beta diversity per million T cells fell in a roughly linear fashion.

Together with a sample-barcoded 5' primer, a J-beta primer mix was included in a second PCR lasting about 6 to 11 cycles. One entry per CDR3 protein results from TCRdb running MiXCR on the 5' RACE reads. The top ten clones hold about 42% of a sample with 780,000 or so distinct CDR3 sequences, about 55% of them seen once. The chain uses TRBV5-1 and TRBJ2-3; D gene unclear. This sequence originates from a man older than 75 in good health. Sequenced sample: blood. The CDR3 loop reads CASSLINSGRSTDTQYF. The DNA for the CDR3 is TGCGCCAGCAGCCTAATCAACAGTGGACGCAGCACAGATACGCAGTATTTT.